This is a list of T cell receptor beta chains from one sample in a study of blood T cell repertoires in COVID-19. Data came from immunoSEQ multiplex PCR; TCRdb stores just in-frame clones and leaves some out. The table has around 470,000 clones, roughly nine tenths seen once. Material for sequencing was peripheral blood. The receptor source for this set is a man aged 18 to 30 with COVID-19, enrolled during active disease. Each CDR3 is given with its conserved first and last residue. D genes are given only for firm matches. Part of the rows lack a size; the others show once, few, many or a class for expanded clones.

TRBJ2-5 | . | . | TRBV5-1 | CASTQGSGYLQETQYF | TGCGCCAGCACCCAGGGTAGCGGCTACTTACAAGAGACCCAGTACTTC
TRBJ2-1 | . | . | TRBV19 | CASSALYRYRESIYNEQFF | TGTGCCAGTAGCGCTCTATACAGATACAGGGAGTCGATCTACAATGAGCAGTTCTTC
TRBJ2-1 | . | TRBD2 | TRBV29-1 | CSVVTGLAGGGQLF | TGCAGCGTCGTCACGGGACTAGCGGGAGGGGGCCAGCTCTTC
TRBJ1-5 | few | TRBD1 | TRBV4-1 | CASSQDGQGARQPQHF | TGCGCCAGCAGCCAAGATGGTCAGGGGGCCAGGCAGCCCCAGCATTTT
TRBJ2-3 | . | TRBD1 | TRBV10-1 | CASSPGTGGRTQYF | TGCGCCAGCAGCCCCGGGACAGGGGGTCGGACGCAGTATTTT
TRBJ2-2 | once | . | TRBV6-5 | CASSWGQNTGELFF | TGTGCCAGCAGTTGGGGACAGAACACCGGGGAGCTGTTTTTT
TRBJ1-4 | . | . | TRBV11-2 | CASSFSTNEKLFF | TGTGCCAGCAGCTTCTCAACTAATGAAAAACTGTTTTTT
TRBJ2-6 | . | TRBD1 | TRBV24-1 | CATSEGPGQVILGANVLTF | TGTGCCACCAGTGAGGGGCCCGGACAGGTGATTCTCGGGGCCAACGTCCTGACTTTC
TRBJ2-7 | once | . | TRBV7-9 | CASSRGSYEQYF | TGTGCCAGCAGCCGGGGGAGCTACGAGCAGTACTTC
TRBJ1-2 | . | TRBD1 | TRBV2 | CASSEEATGSSYGYTF | TGTGCCAGCAGCGAAGAAGCGACAGGGTCGAGCTATGGCTACACCTTC
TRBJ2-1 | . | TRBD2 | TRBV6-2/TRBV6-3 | CASSNLAGVRQFF | TGTGCCAGCAGCAATCTAGCGGGAGTCAGGCAGTTCTTC
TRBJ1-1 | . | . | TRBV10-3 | CAISEMAGVTEAFF | TGTGCCATCAGTGAGATGGCAGGGGTAACTGAAGCTTTCTTT
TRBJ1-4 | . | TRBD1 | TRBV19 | CASSLRGQFEKLFF | TGTGCCAGTAGTCTCAGGGGGCAGTTTGAAAAACTGTTTTTT
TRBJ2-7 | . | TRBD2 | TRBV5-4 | CASSRTSGLSAEQYF | TGTGCCAGCAGCCGGACTAGCGGGTTATCGGCGGAGCAGTACTTC
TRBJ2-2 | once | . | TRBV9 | CASSVVGHTNTGELFF | TGTGCCAGCAGCGTAGTGGGGCACACGAACACCGGGGAGCTGTTTTTT
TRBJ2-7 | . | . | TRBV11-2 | CASSHPPARGLSYEQYF | TGTGCCAGCAGCCATCCTCCCGCACGAGGTCTTAGCTACGAGCAGTACTTC
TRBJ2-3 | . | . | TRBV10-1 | CASRPPSATSTDTQYF | TGCGCCAGCAGGCCCCCTAGCGCCACTAGCACAGATACGCAGTATTTT
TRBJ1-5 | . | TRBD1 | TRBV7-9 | CASSSGQGVQPQHF | TGTGCCAGCAGCTCCGGACAGGGGGTTCAGCCCCAGCATTTT
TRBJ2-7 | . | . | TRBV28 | CASSLPQAYEQYF | TGTGCCAGCAGTTTACCTCAGGCCTACGAGCAGTACTTC
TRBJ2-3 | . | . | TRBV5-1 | CASSLAGGTNTDTQYF | TGCGCCAGCAGCTTGGCGGGGGGCACTAACACAGATACGCAGTATTTT
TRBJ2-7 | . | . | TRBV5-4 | CASSGGDYEQYF | TGTGCCAGCAGCGGCGGGGACTACGAGCAGTACTTC